This T cell receptor beta chain was identified during a study of T cells after yellow fever vaccination. Study-wide background: The fractions with low cell numbers were processed using SMART-Seq v4 Ultra Low Input.

The authors made TCR cDNA by 5'RACE template switching, adding a universal primer site and UMIs. TCRdb re-analysed the 5' RACE reads in MiXCR, keeping a single row per CDR3 protein. The sample comprises around 310,000 distinct CDR3 sequences, 8.7% of which are singletons, and under 20% rests with the top ten. Trimming removed 3 bases from V and 1 base from J, with 12 bases in between. CDR3 length equals 14 residues. Germline V gene data show CDR1 as DFQATT and CDR2 as SNEGSKA (reference sequence). This clonotype was sampled from a young man who received the YFV17D yellow fever vaccine. The gene calls are TRBV20-1 and TRBJ2-5, with D possibly matching TRBD1 (6 bases). The specimen was PBMCs, collected on the day of the first yellow fever vaccination. The CDR3 loop is CSASGDTSQETQYF. The CDR3 DNA reads TGCAGTGCTAGTGGGGACACATCCCAAGAGACCCAGTACTTC.